This entry lists 4 T cell receptor beta chains sequenced from one sample in a study of OX40 agonist ivuxolimab in advanced cancers. Generated by immunoSEQ multiplex PCR, the TCRdb table keeps only in-frame clones and is missing some. The sample includes 55,000 to 75,000 clones, roughly 80% of them seen just once. Specimen: CD4+ or CD8+ T cells sorted from blood, collected in a trial of the OX40 agonist ivuxolimab. Source of these receptors: an adult with an advanced solid tumor such as melanoma, head and neck, liver or kidney cancer.

This rearrangement joins TRBV28 to TRBJ2-5, with 9 nucleotides matching TRBD2. The CDR3 totals 15 residues. Germline-derived CDR1 and CDR2 are MDHEN and SYDVKM. Trimming removed 5 bases from V and 5 bases from J; junction bases left unmatched: 9. DNA of the CDR3: TGTGCCAGCAGTCCCCTTAGCGGGGGCAGGGAGACCCAGTACTTC. Its translation is CASSPLSGGRETQYF.

J is TRBJ2-2 and V is TRBV7-9; 13 nucleotides agree with TRBD2. The CDR3 runs to 16 residues. V was clipped by 5 bases and J by 6 bases; unmatched bases: 6. CDR1 SEHNR and CDR2 FQNEAQ come from the germline V gene (reference sequence). The CDR3 DNA sequence: TGTGCCAGCAGCCCTGGACTAGCGGGGGTGGCCGGGGAGCTGTTTTTT. Its translation: CASSPGLAGVAGELFF.

With regard to this clone: One end of the junction does not line up with germline, which may come from a read error. This chain links TRBV5-8 with TRBJ2-2, with D possibly TRBD2 on 5 matching bases. This CDR3 spans 15 amino acids. CDR1 and CDR2 (germline): SGHTS, YDEGEE. CDR3 region: CASSQDRGNTGELFF. As DNA, the CDR3 is TGCGCCAGCAGCCAAGATCGGGGGAACACCGGGGAGCTGTTTTTT.

V usage is TRBV5-1 and J usage is TRBJ2-6, with 7 bases lining up with TRBD1. This CDR3 comprises 14 residues. After removal of 4 bases from V and 2 bases from J, the junction contained 0 bases not matched to a gene. Germline loops: CDR1 SGHRS, CDR2 YFSETQ. CDR3 nucleotides: TGCGCCAGCAGCCAGGGGGCTGGGGCCAACGTCCTGACTTTC. Amino acid sequence: CASSQGAGANVLTF.